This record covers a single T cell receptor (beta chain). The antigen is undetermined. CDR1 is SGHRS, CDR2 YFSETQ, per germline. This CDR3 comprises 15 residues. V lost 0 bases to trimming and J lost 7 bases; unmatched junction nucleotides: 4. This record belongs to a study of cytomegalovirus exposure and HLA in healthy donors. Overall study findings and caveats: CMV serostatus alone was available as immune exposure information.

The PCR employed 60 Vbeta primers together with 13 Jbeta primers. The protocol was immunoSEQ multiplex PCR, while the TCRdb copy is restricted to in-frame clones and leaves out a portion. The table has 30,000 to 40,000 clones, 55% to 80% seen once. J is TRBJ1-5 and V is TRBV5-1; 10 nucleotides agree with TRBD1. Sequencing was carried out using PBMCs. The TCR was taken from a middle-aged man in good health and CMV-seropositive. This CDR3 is CASSLDGTGDQPQHF. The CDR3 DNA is TGCGCCAGCAGCTTGGACGGGACAGGGGACCAGCCCCAGCATTTT.